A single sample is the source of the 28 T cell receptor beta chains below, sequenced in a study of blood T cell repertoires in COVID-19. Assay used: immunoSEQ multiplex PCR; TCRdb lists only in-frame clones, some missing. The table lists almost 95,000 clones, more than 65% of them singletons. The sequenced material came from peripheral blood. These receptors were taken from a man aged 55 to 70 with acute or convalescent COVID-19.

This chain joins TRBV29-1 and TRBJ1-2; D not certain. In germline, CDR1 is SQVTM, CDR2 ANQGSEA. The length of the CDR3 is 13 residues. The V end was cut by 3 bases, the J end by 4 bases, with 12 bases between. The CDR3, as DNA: TGCAGCGTTGACTCGGCGGAACGCTATGGCTACACCTTC. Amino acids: CSVDSAERYGYTF.

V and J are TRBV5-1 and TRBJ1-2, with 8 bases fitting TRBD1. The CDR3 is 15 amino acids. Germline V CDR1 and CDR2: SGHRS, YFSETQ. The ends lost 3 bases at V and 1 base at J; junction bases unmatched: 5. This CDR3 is CASSSGQGFNYGYTF. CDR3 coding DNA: TGCGCCAGCAGCTCTGGACAGGGCTTTAACTATGGCTACACCTTC.

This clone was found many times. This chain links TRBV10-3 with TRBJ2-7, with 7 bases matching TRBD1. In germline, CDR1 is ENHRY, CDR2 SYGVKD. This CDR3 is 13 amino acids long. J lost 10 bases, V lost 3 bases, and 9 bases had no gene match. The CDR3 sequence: CAISDRTGVYQYF. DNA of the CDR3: TGTGCCATCAGTGACCGGACAGGCGTCTACCAGTACTTC.

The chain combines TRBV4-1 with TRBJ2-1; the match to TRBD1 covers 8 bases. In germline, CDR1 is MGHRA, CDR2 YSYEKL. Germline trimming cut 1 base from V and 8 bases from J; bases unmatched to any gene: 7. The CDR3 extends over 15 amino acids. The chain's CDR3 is CASSQGYRGVDEQFF. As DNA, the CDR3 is TGCGCCAGCAGCCAAGGGTACAGGGGGGTCGATGAGCAGTTCTTC.

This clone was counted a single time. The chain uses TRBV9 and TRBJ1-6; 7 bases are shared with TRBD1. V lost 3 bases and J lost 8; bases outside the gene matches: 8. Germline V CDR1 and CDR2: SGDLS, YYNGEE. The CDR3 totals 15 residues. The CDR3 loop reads CASSASGGGDSPLHF. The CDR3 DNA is TGTGCCAGCAGCGCGAGCGGAGGGGGCGATTCACCCCTCCACTTT.

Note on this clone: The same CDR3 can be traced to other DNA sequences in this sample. The CDR3 DNA reads TGTGCCAGCAGCGTCTCCGGGGGAGACACTGAAGCTTTCTTT. It translates to CASSVSGGDTEAFF. V gene TRBV9 combines with J gene TRBJ1-1; possible D gene TRBD1, 5 bases. V gave up 2 bases and J gave up 3 bases, with 11 bases separating them. CDR1 is SGDLS, CDR2 YYNGEE, per germline. The CDR3 length is 14 residues.

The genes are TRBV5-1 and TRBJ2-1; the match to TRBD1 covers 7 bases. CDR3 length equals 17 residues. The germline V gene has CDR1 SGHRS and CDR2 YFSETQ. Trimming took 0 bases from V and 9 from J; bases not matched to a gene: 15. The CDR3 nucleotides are TGCGCCAGCAGCTTGGGGGGACAGCCGCTATGGTCGGGTGAGCAGTTCTTC. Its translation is CASSLGGQPLWSGEQFF.

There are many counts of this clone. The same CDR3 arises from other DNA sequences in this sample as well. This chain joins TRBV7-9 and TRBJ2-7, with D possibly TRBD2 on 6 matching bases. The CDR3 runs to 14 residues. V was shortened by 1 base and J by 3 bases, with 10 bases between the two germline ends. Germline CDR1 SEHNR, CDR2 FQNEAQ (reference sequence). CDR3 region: CASSLVGRSYEQYF. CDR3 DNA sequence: TGTGCCAGCAGCTTAGTGGGGAGGAGCTACGAGCAGTACTTC.

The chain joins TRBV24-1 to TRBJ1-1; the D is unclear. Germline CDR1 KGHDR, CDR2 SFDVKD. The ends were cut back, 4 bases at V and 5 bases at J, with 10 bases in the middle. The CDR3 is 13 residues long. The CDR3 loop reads CATSEGSRTEAFF. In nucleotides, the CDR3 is TGTGCCACCAGTGAGGGGAGCCGAACTGAAGCTTTCTTT.

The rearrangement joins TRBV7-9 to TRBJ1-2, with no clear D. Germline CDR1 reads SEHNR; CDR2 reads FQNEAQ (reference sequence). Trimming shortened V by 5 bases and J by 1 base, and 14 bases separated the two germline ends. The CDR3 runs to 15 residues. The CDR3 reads CASSPIQTVNYGYTF. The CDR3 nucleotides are TGTGCCAGCAGCCCTATCCAAACAGTTAACTATGGCTACACCTTC.

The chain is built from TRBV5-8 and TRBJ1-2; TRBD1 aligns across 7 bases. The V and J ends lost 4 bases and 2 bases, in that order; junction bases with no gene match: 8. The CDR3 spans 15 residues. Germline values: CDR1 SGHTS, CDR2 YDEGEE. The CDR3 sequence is CASSLRQGGNYGYTF. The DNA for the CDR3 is TGTGCCAGCAGCCTTCGGCAGGGGGGCAACTATGGCTACACCTTC.

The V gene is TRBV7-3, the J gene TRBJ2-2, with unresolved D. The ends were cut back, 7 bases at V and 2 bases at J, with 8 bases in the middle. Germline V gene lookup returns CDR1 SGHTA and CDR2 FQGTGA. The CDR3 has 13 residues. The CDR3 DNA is TGTGCCAGCAAATTCAGAAACACCGGGGAGCTGTTTTTT. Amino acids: CASKFRNTGELFF.

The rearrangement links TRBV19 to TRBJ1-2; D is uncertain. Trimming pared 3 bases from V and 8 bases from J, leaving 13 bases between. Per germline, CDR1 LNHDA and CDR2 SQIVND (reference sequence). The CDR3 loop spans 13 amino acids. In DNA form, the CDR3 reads TGTGCCAGTAGTATGAGCCCGCGGCGGGGCTACACCTTC. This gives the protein CASSMSPRRGYTF.

The CDR3 DNA sequence: TGTGCCAGCAGCCCTGGGACTAGCGGGACCGGGGAGCTGTTTTTT. It translates to CASSPGTSGTGELFF. The V gene is TRBV7-2, the J gene TRBJ2-2; 12 bases agree with TRBD2. There are 15 residues in the CDR3. The V gene end was trimmed by 5 bases and the J gene end by 5 bases; junction bases not matched to a gene: 3. The V gene's germline CDR1 is SGHTA and CDR2 FQGNSA.

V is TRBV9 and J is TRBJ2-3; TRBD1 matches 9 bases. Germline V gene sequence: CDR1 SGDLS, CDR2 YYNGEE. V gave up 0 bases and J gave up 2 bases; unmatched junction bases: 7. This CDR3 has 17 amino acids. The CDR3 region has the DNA TGTGCCAGCAGCGTAGCTTCCGGGACAGGGATCACAGATACGCAGTATTTT. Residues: CASSVASGTGITDTQYF.

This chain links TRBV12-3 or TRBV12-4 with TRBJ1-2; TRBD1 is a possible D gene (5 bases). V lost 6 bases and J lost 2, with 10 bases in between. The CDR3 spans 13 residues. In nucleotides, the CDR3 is TGTGCCAGCAGAGACGGGGGGAACTATGGCTACACCTTC. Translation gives CASRDGGNYGYTF.

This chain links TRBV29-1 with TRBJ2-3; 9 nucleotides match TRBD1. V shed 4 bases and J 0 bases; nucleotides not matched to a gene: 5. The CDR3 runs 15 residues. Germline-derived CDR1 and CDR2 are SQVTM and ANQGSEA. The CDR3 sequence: CSVAGTGRSTDTQYF. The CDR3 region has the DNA TGCAGCGTTGCCGGGACAGGGAGGAGCACAGATACGCAGTATTTT.

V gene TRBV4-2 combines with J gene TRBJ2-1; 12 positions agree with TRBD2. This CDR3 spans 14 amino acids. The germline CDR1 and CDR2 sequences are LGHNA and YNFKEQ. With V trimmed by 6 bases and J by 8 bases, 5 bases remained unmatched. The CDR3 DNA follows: TGTGCCAGCAGGCCGACTAGCGGGGGATATGAGCAGTTCTTC. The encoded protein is CASRPTSGGYEQFF.

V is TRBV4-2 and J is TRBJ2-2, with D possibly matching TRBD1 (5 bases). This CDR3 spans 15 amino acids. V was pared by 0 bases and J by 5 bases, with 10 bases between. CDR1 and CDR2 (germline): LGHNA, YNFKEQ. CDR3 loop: CASSQEGRATGELFF. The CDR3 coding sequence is TGTGCCAGCAGCCAAGAGGGCAGGGCGACCGGGGAGCTGTTTTTT.

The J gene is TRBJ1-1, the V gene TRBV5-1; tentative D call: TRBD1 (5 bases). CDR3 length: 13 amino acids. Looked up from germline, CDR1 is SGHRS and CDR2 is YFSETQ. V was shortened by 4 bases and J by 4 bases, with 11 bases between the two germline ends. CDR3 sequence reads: CASSANQGTEAFF. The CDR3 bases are TGCGCCAGCAGCGCAAACCAGGGCACTGAAGCTTTCTTT.

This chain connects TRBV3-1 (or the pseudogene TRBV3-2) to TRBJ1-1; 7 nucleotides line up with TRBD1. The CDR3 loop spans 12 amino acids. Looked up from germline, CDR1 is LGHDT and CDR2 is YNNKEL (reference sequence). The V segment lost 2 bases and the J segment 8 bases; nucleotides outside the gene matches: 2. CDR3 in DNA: TGTGCCAGCAGCCAATTGGACAGGGAAGCTTTCTTT. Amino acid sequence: CASSQLDREAFF.

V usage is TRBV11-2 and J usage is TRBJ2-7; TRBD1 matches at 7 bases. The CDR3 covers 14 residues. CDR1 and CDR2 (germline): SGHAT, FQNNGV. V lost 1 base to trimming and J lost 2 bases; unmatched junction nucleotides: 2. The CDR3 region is CASSLGGTAYEQYF. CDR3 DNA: TGTGCCAGCAGCTTAGGGGGGACAGCCTACGAGCAGTACTTC.

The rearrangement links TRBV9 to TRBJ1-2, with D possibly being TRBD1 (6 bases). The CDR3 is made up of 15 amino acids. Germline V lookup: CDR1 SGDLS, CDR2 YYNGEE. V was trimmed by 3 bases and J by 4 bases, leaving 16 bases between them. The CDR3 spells CASSASLGQIYGYTF. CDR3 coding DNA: TGTGCCAGCAGCGCCTCCTTAGGACAGATCTATGGCTACACCTTC.

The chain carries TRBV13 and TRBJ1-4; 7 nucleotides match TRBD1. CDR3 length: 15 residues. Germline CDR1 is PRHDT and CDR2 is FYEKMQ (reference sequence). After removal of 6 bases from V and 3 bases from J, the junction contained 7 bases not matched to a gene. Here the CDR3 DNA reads TGTGCCAGCAGTCCTACAGGGGTGGCTAATGAAAAACTGTTTTTT. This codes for CASSPTGVANEKLFF.

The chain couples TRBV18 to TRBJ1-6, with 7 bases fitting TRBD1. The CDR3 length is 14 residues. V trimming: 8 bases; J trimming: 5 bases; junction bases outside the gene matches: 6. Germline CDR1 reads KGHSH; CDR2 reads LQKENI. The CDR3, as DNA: TGTGCCAGCACTGGACAGGAGAATAATTCACCCCTCCACTTT. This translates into CASTGQENNSPLHF.

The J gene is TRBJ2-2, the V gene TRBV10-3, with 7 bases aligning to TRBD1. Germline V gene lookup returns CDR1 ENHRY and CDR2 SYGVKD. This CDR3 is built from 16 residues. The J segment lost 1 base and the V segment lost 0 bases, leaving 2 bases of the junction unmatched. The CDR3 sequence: CAISESRDRNTGELFF. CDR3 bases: TGTGCCATCAGTGAGTCCCGGGACAGGAACACCGGGGAGCTGTTTTTT.

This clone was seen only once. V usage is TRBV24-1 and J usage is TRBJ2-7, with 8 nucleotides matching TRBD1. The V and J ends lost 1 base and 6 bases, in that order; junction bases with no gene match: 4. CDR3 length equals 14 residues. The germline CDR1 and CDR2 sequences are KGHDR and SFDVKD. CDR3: CATSDFPGGGEQYF. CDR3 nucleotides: TGTGCCACCAGTGATTTTCCAGGGGGCGGCGAGCAGTACTTC.

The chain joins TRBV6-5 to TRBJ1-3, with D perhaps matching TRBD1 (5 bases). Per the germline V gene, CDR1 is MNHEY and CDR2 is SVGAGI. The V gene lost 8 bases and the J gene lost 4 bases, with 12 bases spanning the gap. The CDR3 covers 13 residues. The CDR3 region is CASRRGTGNTIYF. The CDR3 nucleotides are TGTGCCAGCCGACGGGGGACGGGAAACACCATATATTTT.